One sample yielded the 27 T cell receptor beta chains listed below, sequenced in a study of T cell repertoires in cytomegalovirus infection. TCRdb independently ran MiXCR on the reads; one entry per CDR3 protein. The table shows fewer than 550,000 distinct CDR3 sequences, with approximately 11% occurring only once. Input material: PBMCs. These receptors were collected from a human donor in good health (CMV status not recorded). Some clones in this sample may be carry-over from other donors' samples.

This clonotype was seen repeatedly, ten times or more. V gene TRBV7-8 combines with J gene TRBJ2-3; weak D call: TRBD2 (6 bases). Germline V CDR1 and CDR2: SGHVS, FQNEAQ. V was pared by 5 bases and J by 4 bases, with 10 bases between. The CDR3 is made up of 13 amino acids. DNA of the CDR3: TGTGCCAGCAGCATCCTAGCGCCAGATACGCAGTATTTT. Residues: CASSILAPDTQYF.

In its sample, this clonotype was seen many times. The chain uses TRBV5-6 and TRBJ2-2; TRBD1 or TRBD2 may be the D gene (5 bases each). Trimming pared 2 bases from V and 1 base from J, leaving 12 bases between. Germline CDR1 and CDR2: SGHDT and YYEEEE. The CDR3 sequence is 16 residues long. The CDR3 sequence is CASSFLGTGNTGELFF. CDR3 DNA: TGTGCCAGCAGCTTTTTAGGGACGGGGAACACCGGGGAGCTGTTTTTT.

This clonotype was seen repeatedly, ten times or more. This rearrangement joins TRBV2 to TRBJ1-4; no clear D. CDR1 SNHLY and CDR2 FYNNEI come from the germline V gene. V was trimmed by 8 bases and J by 4 bases, leaving 11 bases between them. CDR3 length equals 13 residues. The CDR3 here is CASAPGDNEKLFF. The CDR3 nucleotides are TGTGCCAGCGCCCCCGGCGATAATGAAAAACTGTTTTTT.

This clonotype occurred many times. The gene calls are TRBV7-9 and TRBJ1-4; tentatively, D is TRBD1 (5 bases). Trimming removed 5 bases at V and 5 bases at J, with 18 bases between. The CDR3 has 16 amino acids. The germline gives CDR1 SEHNR, CDR2 FQNEAQ (reference sequence). The CDR3 is CASSRNAQGKNEKLFF. The CDR3, as DNA: TGTGCCAGCAGCCGAAATGCGCAGGGTAAAAATGAAAAACTGTTTTTT.

This clonotype was counted ten times or more. This chain connects TRBV7-8 to TRBJ2-7, with 7 bases identical to TRBD1. V was clipped by 5 bases and J by 3 bases; unmatched bases: 13. Germline V gene lookup returns CDR1 SGHVS and CDR2 FQNEAQ. The CDR3 loop spans 16 amino acids. This CDR3 is CASSPEGQAMNYEQYF. CDR3 in DNA: TGTGCCAGCAGCCCAGAAGGACAGGCGATGAACTACGAGCAGTACTTC.

This clonotype was seen ten or more times. The J gene is TRBJ2-7, the V gene TRBV10-2; D might be TRBD1 (6 bases). Germline V gene lookup returns CDR1 WSHSY and CDR2 SAAADI. The ends were cut back, 5 bases at V and 3 bases at J, with 14 bases in the middle. This CDR3 is built from 14 residues. The CDR3 region is CASSPTGPNYEQYF. Written as DNA, the CDR3 is TGCGCCAGCAGTCCAACAGGGCCCAACTACGAGCAGTACTTC.

This clonotype was detected many times. The chain combines TRBV2 with TRBJ2-1; D gene unclear. Trimming stripped 0 bases from V and 5 bases from J, with 5 bases between. CDR1 SNHLY and CDR2 FYNNEI come from the germline V gene. There are 13 residues in the CDR3. The CDR3 nucleotides are TGTGCCAGCAGTGAAGCGCTAGACAATGAGCAGTTCTTC. Translating gives CASSEALDNEQFF.

This clonotype was counted between two and nine times. The chain recombines TRBV4-1 with TRBJ2-5, with 10 positions matching TRBD1. The V and J ends lost 2 bases and 3 bases, in that order; junction bases with no gene match: 6. The CDR3 is 16 amino acids. Germline-derived CDR1 and CDR2 are MGHRA and YSYEKL. CDR3: CASSQPGTGVKETQYF. DNA for the CDR3: TGCGCCAGCAGCCAACCCGGGACAGGGGTTAAAGAGACCCAGTACTTC.

This chain links TRBV29-1 with TRBJ1-1, with 10 bases lining up with TRBD1. The CDR3 length is 14 residues. Germline CDR1 is SQVTM and CDR2 is ANQGSEA. The ends lost 4 bases at V and 1 base at J; junction bases unmatched: 3. CDR3 DNA sequence: TGCAGCGTTGGCGGGACAGGGGAGAACACTGAAGCTTTCTTT. Translated: CSVGGTGENTEAFF. The full variable domain, with the rest looked up from reference TRBV29-1 and TRBJ1-1, is SAVISQKPSRDICQRGTSLTIQCQVDSQVTMMFWYRQQPGQSLTLIATANQGSEATYESGFVIDKFPISRPNLTFSTLTVSNMSPEDSSIYLCSVGGTGENTEAFFGQGTRLTVV.

This clonotype has only a few counts. A much larger clone is a single base away; this may be a read error. The chain uses TRBV28 and TRBJ2-7; D remains unclear. This CDR3 is built from 11 residues. V shed 5 bases and J shed 6 bases, with 8 bases lying between them. The V gene's germline CDR1 is MDHEN and CDR2 SYDVKM. CDR3 sequence (DNA): TGTGCCAGCAGTCCCTATGGCGAGCAGTACTTC. It encodes CASSPYGEQYF.

This clonotype was found many times. The chain employs TRBV12-3 or TRBV12-4 and TRBJ2-3; D may be TRBD1 (6 bases). Trimming took 5 bases from V and 0 from J, leaving 12 bases between them. CDR3 length equals 15 residues. CDR3 coding DNA: TGTGCCAGCAGTCCGGACAGTTATAGCACAGATACGCAGTATTTT. Protein: CASSPDSYSTDTQYF.

The CDR3, as DNA: TGTGCCAGCAGCCAATCGTACAGGGTGGAGGCTTTCTTT. This encodes CASSQSYRVEAFF. V is TRBV3-1 and J is TRBJ1-1, with a possible D match to TRBD1 (6 bases). CDR3 length: 13 residues. V was trimmed by 2 bases and J by 11 bases, leaving 15 bases between them. Germline values: CDR1 LGHDT, CDR2 YNNKEL (reference sequence).

This clonotype occurred many times. The gene calls are TRBV5-6 and TRBJ2-1, with TRBD1 matching over 9 bases. The germline gives CDR1 SGHDT, CDR2 YYEEEE. Trimming took 1 base from V and 6 from J; bases not matched to a gene: 8. The CDR3 spans 16 residues. The CDR3 spells CASSLQTGGIFNEQFF. Written as DNA, the CDR3 is TGTGCCAGCAGCTTGCAAACAGGGGGCATATTCAATGAGCAGTTCTTC. Using reference TRBV5-6 and TRBJ2-1 for the parts outside the CDR3, the full variable domain is DAGVTQSPTHLIKTRGQQVTLRCSPKSGHDTVSWYQQALGQGPQFIFQYYEEEERQRGNFPDRFSGHQFPNYSSELNVNALLLGDSALYLCASSLQTGGIFNEQFFGPGTRLTVL.

This clonotype showed up many times. V usage is TRBV7-9 and J usage is TRBJ2-1; 9 nucleotides line up with TRBD2. Germline CDR1 and CDR2: SEHNR and FQNEAQ (reference sequence). V lost 5 bases to trimming and J lost 8 bases; unmatched junction nucleotides: 10. The CDR3 spans 15 residues. DNA for the CDR3: TGTGCCAGCAGCCTCCTAGCGGGGATAGGGGATGAGCAGTTCTTC. Translation gives CASSLLAGIGDEQFF.

This clonotype was detected many times. This rearrangement joins TRBV7-2 to TRBJ1-4; D call uncertain. The length of the CDR3 is 15 residues. CDR1 SGHTA and CDR2 FQGNSA come from the germline V gene. V lost 1 base and J lost 3, with 9 bases in between. The CDR3 coding sequence is TGTGCCAGCAGCTTAGGAGGCAGCCCTAATGAAAAACTGTTTTTT. This encodes CASSLGGSPNEKLFF.

There are many counts of this clonotype. The V call is TRBV12-3 or TRBV12-4, the J call TRBJ1-2; no definite D call. V lost 5 bases and J 5 bases, leaving 12 bases between the germline ends. CDR3 length equals 13 residues. In DNA form, the CDR3 reads TGTGCCAGCAGTCGTCAGCGAGAGTATGGCTACACCTTC. It codes for CASSRQREYGYTF.

V is TRBV29-1 and J is TRBJ2-3; 9 nucleotides line up with TRBD2. CDR3 length: 16 amino acids. Germline V gene lookup returns CDR1 SQVTM and CDR2 ANQGSEA. Unmatched junction bases numbered 13, after V lost 5 bases and J lost 4 bases. CDR3 coding DNA: TGCAGCGTTAAAGGGAAAAGCGGGAGGTCGGCAGATACGCAGTATTTT. This gives the protein CSVKGKSGRSADTQYF.

This clonotype was seen at least ten times. This sequence joins TRBV7-2 and TRBJ2-7, with D tentatively TRBD1 (7 bases). The ends were cut back, 8 bases at V and 3 bases at J, with 20 bases in the middle. The V gene's germline CDR1 is SGHTA and CDR2 FQGNSA. CDR3 size: 15 residues. DNA of the CDR3: TGTGCCAGCCGGAGGGGGCAGGGGGTTAACTACGAGCAGTACTTC. Its translation is CASRRGQGVNYEQYF.

This clonotype came up many times. The chain carries TRBV7-3 and TRBJ2-1, with 11 bases aligning to TRBD2. The CDR3 length is 15 residues. J was trimmed by 2 bases and V by 6 bases; bases with no gene match: 3. The germline gives CDR1 SGHTA, CDR2 FQGTGA. CDR3 DNA sequence: TGTGCCAGCAGTCTAGCGGGAGGTCCCTACAATGAGCAGTTCTTC. Residues: CASSLAGGPYNEQFF.

This clonotype turned up a few times. This sequence joins TRBV10-3 and TRBJ1-5; possible D gene TRBD1, 5 bases. The CDR3 loop spans 13 amino acids. Germline CDR1 reads ENHRY; CDR2 reads SYGVKD. The ends were cut back, 5 bases at V and 3 bases at J, with 8 bases in the middle. The chain's CDR3 is CAISRQPNQPQHF. The CDR3 coding sequence is TGTGCCATCAGTCGACAGCCCAATCAGCCCCAGCATTTT.

Many counts were recorded for this clonotype. The V and J genes are TRBV6-5 and TRBJ2-5; 9 bases are shared with TRBD1. Germline loops: CDR1 MNHEY, CDR2 SVGAGI. The CDR3 covers 15 residues. V was pared by 4 bases and J by 5 bases, with 8 bases of the junction left unmatched. Here the CDR3 DNA reads TGTGCCAGCAGTTCACAGGGGGCGGGTCAGGAGACCCAGTACTTC. Residues: CASSSQGAGQETQYF.

This clonotype was seen many times. The chain uses TRBV10-3 and TRBJ2-3, with 7 bases that match TRBD2. Trimming cost V 4 bases and J 6 bases; bases outside gene matches: 10. The CDR3 totals 15 residues. CDR1 is ENHRY, CDR2 SYGVKD, per germline. The CDR3 DNA reads TGTGCCATCAGTGTGGGGCAGCGGGGTACGGATACGCAGTATTTT. This sequence encodes CAISVGQRGTDTQYF.

V is TRBV29-1 and J is TRBJ2-5; D is possibly TRBD2 (6 bases). Per germline, CDR1 SQVTM and CDR2 ANQGSEA. The ends were cut back, 6 bases at V and 3 bases at J, with 14 bases in the middle. The CDR3 is made up of 13 amino acids. CDR3 sequence reads: CSVAGRNKETQYF. DNA of the CDR3: TGCAGCGTCGCGGGACGGAACAAAGAGACCCAGTACTTC.

In this sample, this clonotype turned up many times. The rearrangement links TRBV2 to TRBJ1-5, with 10 bases aligning to TRBD1. The V segment lost 6 bases and the J segment 4 bases; nucleotides outside the gene matches: 9. CDR1 SNHLY and CDR2 FYNNEI come from the germline V gene. The CDR3 is 16 amino acids. CDR3 nucleotides: TGTGCCAGCAGCCGCCGACAGGGGGCTGGGAATCAGCCCCAGCATTTT. Translating gives CASSRRQGAGNQPQHF.

The V gene is TRBV4-2, the J gene TRBJ1-1; the D gene is possibly TRBD1 (5 bases). V was trimmed by 1 base and J by 3 bases, leaving 12 bases between them. The CDR3 runs 15 residues. The germline CDR1 and CDR2 sequences are LGHNA and YNFKEQ. The CDR3 DNA sequence: TGTGCCAGCAGCCAAGCCGGGACGGCTGACACTGAAGCTTTCTTT. This sequence encodes CASSQAGTADTEAFF.

Many counts were recorded for this clonotype. The chain has TRBV28 and TRBJ1-4, with D possibly being TRBD1 (6 bases). This CDR3 comprises 19 residues. The ends were cut back, 0 bases at V and 0 bases at J, with 17 bases in the middle. CDR1 and CDR2 from the germline V gene are MDHEN and SYDVKM. CDR3 bases: TGTGCCAGCAGTTTATGGAGGGGGGTTGGAGCTGCAACTAATGAAAAACTGTTTTTT. Encoded protein: CASSLWRGVGAATNEKLFF.

This clonotype was seen repeatedly, ten times or more. The chain recombines TRBV24-1 with TRBJ2-1; 7 nucleotides agree with TRBD2. The junction had 9 bases not matched to a gene; V was cut back by 3 bases and J by 2 bases. This CDR3 comprises 17 residues. The V gene's germline CDR1 is KGHDR and CDR2 SFDVKD. CDR3 in DNA: TGTGCCACCAGTGATGTCACTAGCGCGAGCACCTACAATGAGCAGTTCTTC. Protein product: CATSDVTSASTYNEQFF.